The text below deals with one T cell receptor (beta chain). This record belongs to a study of blood T cell repertoires in COVID-19. Study-wide background: Spain, Italy and the United States supplied samples that represented acute and convalescent COVID-19. T cells, B-cell-depleted T cells, or PBMCs provided the cDNA or gDNA that served as material.

The assay was immunoSEQ multiplex PCR, and TCRdb's table has in-frame clones only and misses some. In the table there are 90,000 to 110,000 clones, 75% to 85% of which are singletons. This CDR3 comprises 14 residues. Losses at the gene ends were 0 bases for V and 2 bases for J; bases not matched to a gene: 2. From germline, CDR1 is SGHKS and CDR2 YYEKEE (reference sequence). The rearrangement joins TRBV5-5 to TRBJ2-7; 7 nucleotides line up with TRBD1. The receptor was isolated from an older woman with acute or convalescent COVID-19. Sequencing was carried out using peripheral blood. The DNA for the CDR3 is TGTGCCAGCAGCTTGGAGCAGGGGGCCTACGAGCAGTACTTC. Translated: CASSLEQGAYEQYF. The entire variable domain, with the rest obtained from reference TRBV5-5 and TRBJ2-7, is as follows: DAGVTQSPTHLIKTRGQQVTLRCSPISGHKSVSWYQQVLGQGPQFIFQYYEKEERGRGNFPDRFSARQFPNYSSELNVNALLLGDSALYLCASSLEQGAYEQYFGPGTRLTVT.